The clone carrying this T cell receptor beta chain was observed once. This entry comes from a study of blood T cell repertoires in COVID-19. Turning to the study itself: In each case, the material was cDNA or gDNA derived from T cells, B-cell-depleted T cells, or PBMCs.

Per the authors' pipeline: Reference gene primer amplification in the assay estimated nucleated cell counts. Data came from immunoSEQ multiplex PCR; TCRdb stores just in-frame clones and leaves some out. V and J calls and clone size are given by that table; D and trimming were obtained from the DNA. The repertoire includes 250,000 to 300,000 clones, around 89% of them detected once, and 5.5% to 8% sits in the top ten. Germline-derived CDR1 and CDR2 are SGHRS and YFSETQ. The CDR3 has 15 amino acids. V was cut by 2 bases and J by 4 bases, with 12 bases left in between. The V and J genes are TRBV5-1 and TRBJ1-4; D is perhaps TRBD1 (5 bases). Sequenced sample: peripheral blood. This TCR was recovered from a woman younger than 45 who had recovered from COVID-19. The CDR3 bases are TGCGCCAGCAGCTTTTCGGGACTGAGTAATGAAAAACTGTTTTTT. This gives the protein CASSFSGLSNEKLFF. Based on the CDR3 plus reference TRBV5-1 and TRBJ1-4, the full variable domain is KAGVTQTPRYLIKTRGQQVTLSCSPISGHRSVSWYQQTPGQGLQFLFEYFSETQRNKGNFPGRFSGRQFSNSRSEMNVSTLELGDSALYLCASSFSGLSNEKLFFGSGTQLSVL.